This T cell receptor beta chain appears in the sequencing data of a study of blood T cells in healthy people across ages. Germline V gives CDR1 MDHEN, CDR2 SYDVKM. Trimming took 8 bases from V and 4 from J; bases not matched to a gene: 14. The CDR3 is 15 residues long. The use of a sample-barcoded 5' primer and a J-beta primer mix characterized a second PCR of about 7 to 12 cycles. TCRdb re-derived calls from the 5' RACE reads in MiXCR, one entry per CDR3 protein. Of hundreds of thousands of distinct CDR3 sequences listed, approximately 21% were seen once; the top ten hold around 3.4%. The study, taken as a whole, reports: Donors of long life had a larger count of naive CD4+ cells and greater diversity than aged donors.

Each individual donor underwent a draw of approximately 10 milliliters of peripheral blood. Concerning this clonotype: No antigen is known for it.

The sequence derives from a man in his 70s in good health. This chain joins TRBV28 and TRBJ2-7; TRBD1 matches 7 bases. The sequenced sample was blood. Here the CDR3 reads CASGGFRDRPYEQYF. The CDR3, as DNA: TGTGCCAGCGGTGGATTCCGGGACAGACCGTACGAGCAGTACTTC.